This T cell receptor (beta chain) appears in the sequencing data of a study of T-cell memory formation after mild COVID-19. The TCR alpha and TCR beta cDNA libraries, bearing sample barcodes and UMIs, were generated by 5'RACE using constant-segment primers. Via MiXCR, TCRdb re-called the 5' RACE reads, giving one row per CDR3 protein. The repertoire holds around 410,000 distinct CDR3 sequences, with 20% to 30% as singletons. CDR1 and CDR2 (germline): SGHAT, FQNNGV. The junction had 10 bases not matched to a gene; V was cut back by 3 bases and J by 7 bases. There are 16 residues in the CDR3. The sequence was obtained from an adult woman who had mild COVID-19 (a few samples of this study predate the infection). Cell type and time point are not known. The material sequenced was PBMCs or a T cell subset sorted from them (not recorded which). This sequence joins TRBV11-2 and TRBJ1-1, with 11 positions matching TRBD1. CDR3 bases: TGTGCCAGCAGCTTCGTAGGACAGGGGGCGCGAAGTGAAGCTTTCTTT. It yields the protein CASSFVGQGARSEAFF.